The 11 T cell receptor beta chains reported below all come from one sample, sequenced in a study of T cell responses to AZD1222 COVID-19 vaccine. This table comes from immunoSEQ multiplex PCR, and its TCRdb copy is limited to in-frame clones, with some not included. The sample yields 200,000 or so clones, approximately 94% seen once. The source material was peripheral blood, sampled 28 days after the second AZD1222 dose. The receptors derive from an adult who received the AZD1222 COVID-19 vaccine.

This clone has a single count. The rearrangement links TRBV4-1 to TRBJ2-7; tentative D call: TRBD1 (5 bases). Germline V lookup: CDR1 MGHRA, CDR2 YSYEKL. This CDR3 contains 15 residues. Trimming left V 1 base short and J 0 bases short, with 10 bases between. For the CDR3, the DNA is TGCGCCAGCAGCCAAGGGGCGACAGTCTCCTACGAGCAGTACTTC. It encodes CASSQGATVSYEQYF.

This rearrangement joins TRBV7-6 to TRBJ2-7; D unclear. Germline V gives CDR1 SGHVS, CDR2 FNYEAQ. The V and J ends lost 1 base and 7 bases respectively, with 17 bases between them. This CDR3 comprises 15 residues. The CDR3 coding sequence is TGTGCCAGCAGCTTAGTCGGGTACTCCGGTAGTGAGCAGTACTTC. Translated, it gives CASSLVGYSGSEQYF.

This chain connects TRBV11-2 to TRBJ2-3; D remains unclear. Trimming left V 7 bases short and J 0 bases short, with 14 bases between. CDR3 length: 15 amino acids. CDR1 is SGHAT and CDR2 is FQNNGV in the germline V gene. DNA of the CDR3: TGTGCCAGCAACCCAAGAGTGGGGAGCACAGATACGCAGTATTTT. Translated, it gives CASNPRVGSTDTQYF. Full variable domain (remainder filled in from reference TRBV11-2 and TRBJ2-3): EAGVAQSPRYKIIEKRQSVAFWCNPISGHATLYWYQQILGQGPKLLIQFQNNGVVDDSQLPKDRFSAERLKGVDSTLKIQPAKLEDSAVYLCASNPRVGSTDTQYFGPGTRLTVL.

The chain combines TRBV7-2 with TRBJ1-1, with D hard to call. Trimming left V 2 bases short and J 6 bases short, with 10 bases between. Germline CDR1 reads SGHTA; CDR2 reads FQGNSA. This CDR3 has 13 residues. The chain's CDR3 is CASSLTGRAEAFF. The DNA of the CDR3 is TGTGCCAGCAGCTTAACCGGACGCGCTGAAGCTTTCTTT. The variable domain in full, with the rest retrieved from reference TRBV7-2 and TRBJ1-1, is GAGVSQSPSNKVTEKGKDVELRCDPISGHTALYWYRQSLGQGLEFLIYFQGNSAPDKSGLPSDRFSAERTGGSVSTLTIQRTQQEDSAVYLCASSLTGRAEAFFGQGTRLTVV.

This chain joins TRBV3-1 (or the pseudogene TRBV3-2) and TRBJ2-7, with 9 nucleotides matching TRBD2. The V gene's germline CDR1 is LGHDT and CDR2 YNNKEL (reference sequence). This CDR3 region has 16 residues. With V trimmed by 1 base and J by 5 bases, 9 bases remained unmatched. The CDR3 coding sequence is TGTGCCAGCAGCCAAGGAAGCGGGGGGTCACCACACGAGCAGTACTTC. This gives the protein CASSQGSGGSPHEQYF.

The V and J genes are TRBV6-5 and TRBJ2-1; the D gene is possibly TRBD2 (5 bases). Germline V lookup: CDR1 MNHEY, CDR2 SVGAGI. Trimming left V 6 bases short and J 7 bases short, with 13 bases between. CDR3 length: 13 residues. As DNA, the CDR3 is TGTGCCAGCAGGACGGAGGAGAGGAATGAGCAGTTCTTC. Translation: CASRTEERNEQFF.

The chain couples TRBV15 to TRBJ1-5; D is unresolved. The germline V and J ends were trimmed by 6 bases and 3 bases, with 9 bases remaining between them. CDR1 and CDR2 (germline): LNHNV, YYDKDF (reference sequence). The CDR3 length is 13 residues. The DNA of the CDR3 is TGTGCCACCAGGGAGGGCCTCAATCAGCCCCAGCATTTT. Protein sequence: CATREGLNQPQHF.

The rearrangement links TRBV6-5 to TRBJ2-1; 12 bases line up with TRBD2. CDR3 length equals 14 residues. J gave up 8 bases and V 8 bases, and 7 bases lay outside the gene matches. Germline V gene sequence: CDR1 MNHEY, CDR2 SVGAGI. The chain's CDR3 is CASHASGGAHEQFF. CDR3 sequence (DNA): TGTGCCAGCCATGCTAGCGGGGGGGCCCATGAGCAGTTCTTC.

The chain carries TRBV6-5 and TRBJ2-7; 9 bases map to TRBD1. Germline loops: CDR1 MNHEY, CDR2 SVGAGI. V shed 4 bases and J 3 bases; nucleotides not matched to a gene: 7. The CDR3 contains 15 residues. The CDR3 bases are TGTGCCAGCAGTTTTACAGGGGGCCACCTCTACGAGCAGTACTTC. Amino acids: CASSFTGGHLYEQYF.

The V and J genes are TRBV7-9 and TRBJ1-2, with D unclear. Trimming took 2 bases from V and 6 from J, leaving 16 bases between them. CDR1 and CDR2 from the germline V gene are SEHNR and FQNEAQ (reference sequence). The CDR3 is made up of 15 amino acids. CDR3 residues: CASSLSAQIWDGYTF. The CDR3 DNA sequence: TGTGCCAGCAGCTTATCCGCCCAAATATGGGATGGCTACACCTTC.

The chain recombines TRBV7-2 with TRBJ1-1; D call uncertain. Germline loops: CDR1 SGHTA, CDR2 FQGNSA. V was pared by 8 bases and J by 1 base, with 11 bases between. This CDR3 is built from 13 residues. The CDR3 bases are TGTGCCAGCGCTTGGTACAAGAACACTGAAGCTTTCTTT. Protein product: CASAWYKNTEAFF.